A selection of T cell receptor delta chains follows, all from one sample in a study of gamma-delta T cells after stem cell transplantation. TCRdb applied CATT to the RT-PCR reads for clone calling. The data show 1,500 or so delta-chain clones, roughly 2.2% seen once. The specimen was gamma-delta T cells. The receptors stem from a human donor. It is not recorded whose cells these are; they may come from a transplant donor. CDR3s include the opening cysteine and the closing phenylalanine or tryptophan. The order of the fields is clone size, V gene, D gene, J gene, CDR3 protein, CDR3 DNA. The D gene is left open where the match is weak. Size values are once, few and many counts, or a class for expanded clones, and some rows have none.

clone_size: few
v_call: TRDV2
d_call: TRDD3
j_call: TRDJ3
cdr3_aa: CACDTLGDTSSWDTRQMFF
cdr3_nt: TGTGCCTGTGACACGCTGGGGGATACAAGCTCCTGGGACACCCGACAGATGTTTTTC

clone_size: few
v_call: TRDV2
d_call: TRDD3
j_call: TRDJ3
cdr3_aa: CACDTVLGDTSSCDTVTGDTNRQMFF
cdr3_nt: TGTGCCTGTGACACCGTTCTGGGGGATACAAGCTCCTGTGACACCGTTACTGGGGATACGAACCGACAGATGTTTTTC

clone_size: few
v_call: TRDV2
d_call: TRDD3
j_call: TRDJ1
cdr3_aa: CACDALLGDRTDKLIF
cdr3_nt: TGTGCCTGTGACGCCCTTCTGGGGGATCGCACCGATAAACTCATCTTT

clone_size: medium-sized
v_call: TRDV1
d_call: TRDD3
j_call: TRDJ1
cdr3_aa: CALGDPGFPTGGGLVGKLIF
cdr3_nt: TGTGCTCTTGGGGATCCCGGGTTCCCGACTGGGGGAGGTCTGGTGGGTAAACTCATCTTT

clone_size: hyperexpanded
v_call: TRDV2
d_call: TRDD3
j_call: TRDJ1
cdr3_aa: CACDTLGDTTLYTDKLIF
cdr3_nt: TGTGCCTGTGACACGCTGGGGGATACCACACTGTACACCGATAAACTCATCTTT

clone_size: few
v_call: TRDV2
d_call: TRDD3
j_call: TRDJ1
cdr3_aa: CACDALGIMGDTYTDKLIF
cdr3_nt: TGTGCCTGTGACGCTCTAGGAATCATGGGGGATACGTATACCGATAAACTCATCTTT

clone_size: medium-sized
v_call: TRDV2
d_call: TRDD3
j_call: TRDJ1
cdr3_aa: CACDLISSALLGDTRGTDKLIF
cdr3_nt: TGTGCCTGTGACCTAATTTCTTCCGCTCTACTGGGGGATACAAGGGGCACCGATAAACTCATCTTT

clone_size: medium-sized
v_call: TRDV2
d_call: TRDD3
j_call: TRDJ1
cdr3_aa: CACDPVSTGGYEKSYTDKLIF
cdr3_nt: TGTGCCTGTGACCCCGTTAGTACTGGGGGATACGAAAAAAGTTACACCGATAAACTCATCTTT

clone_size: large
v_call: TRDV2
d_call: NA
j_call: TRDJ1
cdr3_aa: CACDSVGGYTDKLIF
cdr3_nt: TGTGCCTGTGATTCCGTTGGGGGGTACACCGATAAACTCATCTTT

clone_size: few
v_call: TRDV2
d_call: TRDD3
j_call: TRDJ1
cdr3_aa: CACDSLVLGDTRDKLIF
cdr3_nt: TGTGCCTGTGACTCCTTAGTACTGGGGGATACGAGGGATAAACTCATCTTT

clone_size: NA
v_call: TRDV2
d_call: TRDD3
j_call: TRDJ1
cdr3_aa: CACDPTSPVLGDGWTDKLIF
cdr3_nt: TGTGCCTGTGACCCCACTTCCCCTGTACTGGGGGACGGTTGGACCGATAAACTCATCTTT

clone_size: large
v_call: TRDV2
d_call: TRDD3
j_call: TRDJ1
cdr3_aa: CACDNVLGADKLIF
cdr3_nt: TGTGCCTGTGACAACGTACTGGGGGCCGATAAACTCATCTTT

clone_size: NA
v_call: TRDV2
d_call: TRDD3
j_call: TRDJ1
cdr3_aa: CACELLGDTDKLIF
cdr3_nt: TGTGCCTGTGAACTTTTGGGGGATACCGATAAACTCATCTTT

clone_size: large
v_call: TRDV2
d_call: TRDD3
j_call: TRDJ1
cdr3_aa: CACDLLGDTRGHTDKLIF
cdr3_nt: TGTGCCTGTGATCTGTTGGGGGATACGCGAGGGCACACCGATAAACTCATCTTT

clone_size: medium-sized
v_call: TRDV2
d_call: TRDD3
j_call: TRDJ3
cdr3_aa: CACDPVLGDTSSWDTRQMFF
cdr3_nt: TGTGCCTGTGACCCCGTACTGGGGGATACAAGCTCCTGGGACACCCGACAGATGTTTTTC

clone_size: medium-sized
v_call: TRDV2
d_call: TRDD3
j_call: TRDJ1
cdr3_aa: CACDVLGDRREKLIF
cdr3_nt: TGTGCCTGTGACGTACTGGGGGATCGGCGGGAGAAACTCATCTTT